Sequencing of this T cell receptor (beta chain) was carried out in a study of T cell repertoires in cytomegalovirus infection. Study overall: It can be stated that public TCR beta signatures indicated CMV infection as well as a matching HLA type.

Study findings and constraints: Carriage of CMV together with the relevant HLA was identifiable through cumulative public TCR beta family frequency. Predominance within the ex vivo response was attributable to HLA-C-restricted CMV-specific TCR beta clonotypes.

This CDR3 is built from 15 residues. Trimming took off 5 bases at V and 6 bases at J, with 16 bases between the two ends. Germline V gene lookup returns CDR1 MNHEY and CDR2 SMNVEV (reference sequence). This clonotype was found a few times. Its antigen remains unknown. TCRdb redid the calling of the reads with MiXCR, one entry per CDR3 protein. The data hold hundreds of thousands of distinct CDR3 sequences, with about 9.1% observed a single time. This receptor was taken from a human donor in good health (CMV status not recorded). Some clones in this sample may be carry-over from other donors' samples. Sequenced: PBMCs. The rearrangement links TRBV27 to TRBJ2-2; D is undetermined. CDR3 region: CASSLRLDFAGELFF. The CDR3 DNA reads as TGTGCCAGCAGTCTGCGTCTTGATTTCGCCGGGGAGCTGTTTTTT.